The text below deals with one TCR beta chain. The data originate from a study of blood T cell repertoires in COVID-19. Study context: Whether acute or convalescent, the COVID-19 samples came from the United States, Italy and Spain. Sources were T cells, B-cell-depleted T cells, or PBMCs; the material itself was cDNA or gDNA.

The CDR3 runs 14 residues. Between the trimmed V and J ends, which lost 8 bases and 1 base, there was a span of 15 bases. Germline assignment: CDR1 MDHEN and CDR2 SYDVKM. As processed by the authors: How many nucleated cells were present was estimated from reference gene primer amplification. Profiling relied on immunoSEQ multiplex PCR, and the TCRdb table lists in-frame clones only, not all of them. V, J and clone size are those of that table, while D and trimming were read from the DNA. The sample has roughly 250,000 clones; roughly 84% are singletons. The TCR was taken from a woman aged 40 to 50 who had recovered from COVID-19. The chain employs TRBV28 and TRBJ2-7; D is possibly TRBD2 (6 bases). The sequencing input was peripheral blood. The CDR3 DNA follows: TGTGCCAGCGGGGACTTACAGGATTCCTACGAGCAGTACTTC. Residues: CASGDLQDSYEQYF.